Below are 19 T cell receptor beta chains sequenced from a single sample in a study of blood T cells in healthy people across ages. The second PCR ran about 6 to 12 cycles with a sample-barcoded 5' primer and J-beta primers. One entry per CDR3 protein, called by TCRdb with MiXCR from the 5' RACE reads. The table lists more than 750,000 distinct CDR3 sequences, 25% to 30% of them singletons. The sample was also reused in another study, on T cells of mothers and their children.

Sequenced input: blood. These receptors came from a woman aged 40 to 55 in good health.

In the case of this clonotype: A single base separates this from a much larger clone, so it may be a read error. This chain joins TRBV5-1 and TRBJ2-4; D uncertain. The CDR3 consists of 14 residues. Germline V gene sequence: CDR1 SGHRS, CDR2 YFSETQ. In DNA, the CDR3 is TGCGTCAGCAGCTTGGATCCGACCAAAAACATTCAGTACTTC. Its protein is CVSSLDPTKNIQYF.

Note on this clonotype: An end of the junction differs from the germline gene, which may be a read error. CDR3 nucleotide sequence: TGTGTCAGCAGCGCCGGGAGAGCAACTAATGAAAAACTGTTTTTT. It codes for CVSSAGRATNEKLFF. The gene calls are TRBV6-2 or TRBV6-3 and TRBJ1-4; D not certain. This CDR3 spans 15 amino acids. In germline, CDR1 is MNHEY, CDR2 SVGEGT.

The table lists this clonotype with a few counts. The chain employs TRBV2 and TRBJ2-3; 9 nucleotides line up with TRBD2. V shed 1 base and J 3 bases; nucleotides not matched to a gene: 2. This CDR3 comprises 15 residues. CDR1 is SNHLY, CDR2 FYNNEI, per germline. The CDR3 DNA follows: TGTGCCAGCAGTGAAGGGAGCGGGGGGACAGATACGCAGTATTTT. The encoded protein is CASSEGSGGTDTQYF.

This clonotype was seen a handful of times. The J gene is TRBJ1-5, the V gene TRBV28; D is unclear. CDR1 is MDHEN and CDR2 is SYDVKM in the germline V gene. Trimming took 5 bases from V and 2 from J, leaving 13 bases between them. The CDR3 spans 15 residues. As DNA, the CDR3 is TGTGCCAGCAGTACGTCCGGATTGGGCAATCAGCCCCAGCATTTT. It codes for CASSTSGLGNQPQHF.

As to this clonotype: Since a much larger clone is just one base distant, this may be a read error. V gene TRBV7-9 combines with J gene TRBJ2-1, with D possibly being TRBD1 (6 bases). The germline V gene encodes CDR1 SEHNR and CDR2 FQNEAQ (reference sequence). The CDR3 spans 15 residues. CDR3 coding DNA: TGTGCCGGCAGCGAACAACAGGGACCTTACAATGAGCAGTTCTTC. Its protein is CAGSEQQGPYNEQFF. Full variable domain (remainder filled in from reference TRBV7-9 and TRBJ2-1): DTGVSQNPRHKITKRGQNVTFRCDPISEHNRLYWYRQTLGQGPEFLTYFQNEAQLEKSRLLSDRFSAERPKGSFSTLEIQRTEQGDSAMYLCAGSEQQGPYNEQFFGPGTRLTVL.

Note on this clonotype: A much more abundant neighbour one base away suggests this may be a read error. The genes are TRBV6-5 and TRBJ2-7, with D perhaps being TRBD1 or TRBD2 (7 bases each). The CDR3 has 13 residues. Germline V gene data show CDR1 as MNHEY and CDR2 as SVGAGI. CDR3 sequence reads: CARSSQGGDEQYF. CDR3 DNA sequence: TGTGCCCGCAGTTCGCAGGGGGGGGACGAGCAGTACTTC.

The chain carries TRBV7-2 and TRBJ1-5, with TRBD1 matching over 7 bases. The CDR3 totals 15 residues. Germline V gives CDR1 SGHTA, CDR2 FQGNSA. Trimming took 4 bases from V and 5 from J; bases not matched to a gene: 8. DNA of the CDR3: TGTGCCAGCAGCTCGGAGGACAGGCGAGATCAGCCCCAGCATTTT. This gives the protein CASSSEDRRDQPQHF.

The CDR3 loop reads CASSWGRTGYGYTF. CDR3 nucleotides: TGCGCCAGCAGCTGGGGAAGGACAGGCTATGGCTACACCTTC. The V gene is TRBV5-1, the J gene TRBJ1-2; 7 bases match TRBD1. The germline V gene encodes CDR1 SGHRS and CDR2 YFSETQ. J lost 4 bases, V lost 3 bases, and 6 bases had no gene match. The CDR3 is made up of 14 amino acids.

V is TRBV12-3 or TRBV12-4 and J is TRBJ1-1, with D perhaps matching TRBD1 (5 bases). V was pared by 7 bases and J by 4 bases, with 22 bases between. This CDR3 has 16 residues. CDR3 DNA sequence: TGTGCCAGCACGGAGGGAAGTATCGCTGGGGGCACTGAAGCTTTCTTT. Its protein is CASTEGSIAGGTEAFF.

The chain carries TRBV18 and TRBJ1-5; D is unresolved. V was shortened by 3 bases and J by 1 base, with 10 bases between the two germline ends. The CDR3 has 15 residues. CDR1 KGHSH and CDR2 LQKENI come from the germline V gene. The CDR3 sequence: CASSPADMSNQPQHF. As DNA, the CDR3 is TGTGCCAGCTCACCGGCCGACATGAGCAATCAGCCCCAGCATTTT. Drawing the rest from reference TRBV18 and TRBJ1-5, the complete variable domain is NAGVMQNPRHLVRRRGQEARLRCSPMKGHSHVYWYRQLPEEGLKFMVYLQKENIIDESGMPKERFSAEFPKEGPSILRIQQVVRGDSAAYFCASSPADMSNQPQHFGDGTRLSIL.

The chain joins TRBV10-3 to TRBJ2-7; weak D call: TRBD1 (5 bases). The germline CDR1 and CDR2 sequences are ENHRY and SYGVKD. The CDR3 loop spans 16 amino acids. V shed 8 bases and J shed 0 bases, with 20 bases lying between them. The CDR3: CAISKDDSLSSYEQYF. As DNA, the CDR3 is TGTGCCATCTCAAAGGACGACAGTCTGAGCTCCTACGAGCAGTACTTC.

In its sample, this clonotype was seen many times. The chain recombines TRBV5-6 with TRBJ2-1; a possible D gene is TRBD1 (5 bases). This CDR3 has 12 amino acids. Trimming pared 7 bases from V and 6 bases from J, leaving 11 bases between. From germline, CDR1 is SGHDT and CDR2 YYEEEE. The CDR3 spells CASFLQANEQFF. In DNA form, the CDR3 reads TGTGCCAGCTTCCTACAGGCCAATGAGCAGTTCTTC.

This clonotype was seen ten or more times. CDR3 amino acids: CASSLAGDRYEQYF. CDR3 sequence (DNA): TGTGCCAGCAGTTTAGCAGGGGACAGATACGAGCAGTACTTC. The V call is TRBV12-3 or TRBV12-4, the J call TRBJ2-7; 7 bases line up with TRBD1. This CDR3 comprises 14 residues. V lost 0 bases, J lost 4 bases, and 3 bases stayed unmatched.

The V and J genes are TRBV12-3 or TRBV12-4 and TRBJ1-1; D gene unclear. Deletions cut 6 bases from V and 1 base from J, with 12 bases between. The CDR3 spans 14 residues. DNA of the CDR3: TGTGCCAGCAGAAATACAGCAGGGAACACTGAAGCTTTCTTT. Translated: CASRNTAGNTEAFF.

The chain employs TRBV10-3 and TRBJ2-5; D gene ambiguous. Germline-derived CDR1 and CDR2 are ENHRY and SYGVKD. CDR3 length: 13 amino acids. V lost 2 bases and J 1 base, leaving 5 bases between the germline ends. CDR3 region: CAISEGGQETQYF. In nucleotides, the CDR3 is TGTGCCATCAGTGAGGGCGGCCAAGAGACCCAGTACTTC.

This clonotype was seen many times. The chain recombines TRBV7-2 with TRBJ2-4; 7 bases fit TRBD1. With 5 bases clipped from V and 8 bases from J, the junction kept 9 bases outside the gene matches. The length of the CDR3 is 14 residues. Germline V gene sequence: CDR1 SGHTA, CDR2 FQGNSA. The CDR3 DNA reads as TGTGCCAGCAGCCCACAGACAGGGACGGACATTCAGTACTTC. It encodes CASSPQTGTDIQYF.

This clonotype was observed at least ten times. The J gene is TRBJ1-2, the V gene TRBV5-5, with D unclear. V lost 2 bases and J lost 3, with 5 bases in between. This CDR3 comprises 12 residues. Germline V gives CDR1 SGHKS, CDR2 YYEKEE (reference sequence). CDR3 residues: CASSFEDYGYTF. The CDR3 DNA is TGTGCCAGCAGCTTTGAGGACTATGGCTACACCTTC.

The chain recombines TRBV29-1 with TRBJ1-2; tentative D call: TRBD1 (5 bases). Germline lookup yields CDR1 SQVTM and CDR2 ANQGSEA. Trimming removed 3 bases from V and 5 bases from J, with 13 bases in between. The CDR3 is 13 residues long. DNA for the CDR3: TGCAGCGTTGAGGGCACAGGAACATATGGCTACACCTTC. This codes for CSVEGTGTYGYTF.

This clonotype was counted ten times or more. The chain links TRBV5-1 to TRBJ2-1; 7 positions match TRBD2. J lost 8 bases, V lost 3 bases, and 14 bases had no gene match. The CDR3 spans 16 residues. Germline-derived CDR1 and CDR2 are SGHRS and YFSETQ. In DNA form, the CDR3 reads TGCGCCAGCAGCTCGGGAATACGGACTAGTAAGGATGAGCAGTTCTTC. It encodes CASSSGIRTSKDEQFF.